The 32 T cell receptor beta chains in this list originate from one sample, sequenced in a study of CD8 T cells in ankylosing spondylitis. No cognate antigen is known for these TCRs. Overall study findings and caveats: What appeared characteristic of ankylosing spondylitis blood was a TCR beta motif of eight highly homologous variants.

TCRdb recomputed calls from the 5' RACE reads with MiXCR, one row per CDR3 protein. The sample yields a few hundred thousand distinct CDR3 sequences, around 16% seen once. Sequenced material: blood, either unsorted or a sorted T cell fraction (not recorded which). Receptor source: a male donor with ankylosing spondylitis.

This chain connects TRBV23-1 to TRBJ2-7; D ambiguous. Being an ORF, TRBV23-1 has a function that is uncertain. The CDR3 extends over 14 amino acids. Trimming took 2 bases from V and 5 from J, leaving 13 bases between them. CDR3 sequence reads: CASSQPHDRNEQYF. In DNA, the CDR3 is TGCGCCAGCAGTCAACCCCACGATCGGAACGAGCAGTACTTC.

The chain combines TRBV6-1 with TRBJ1-1; tentative D call: TRBD1 (6 bases). Germline V lookup: CDR1 MNHNS, CDR2 SASEGT. CDR3 length: 14 amino acids. The V end lost 3 bases, the J end lost 1 base, and 9 bases lay between the germline ends. This CDR3 is CASSDGQPNTEAFF. As DNA, the CDR3 is TGTGCCAGCAGTGACGGACAGCCGAACACTGAAGCTTTCTTT.

As for this clonotype: At one end, the junction sequence differs from germline, possibly due to a read error. The chain carries TRBV27 and TRBJ2-7; tentatively, D is TRBD1 (5 bases). The CDR3 runs 12 residues. From germline, CDR1 is MNHEY and CDR2 SMNVEV (reference sequence). The CDR3 loop is CASRGDSYEQCF. The CDR3 DNA reads TGTGCCAGCAGGGGCGACAGCTACGAGCAGTGCTTC.

This clonotype has a count of ten or more. The chain employs TRBV28 and TRBJ2-1; unclear D gene. The V gene's germline CDR1 is MDHEN and CDR2 SYDVKM. Deletions cut 4 bases from V and 4 bases from J, with 17 bases between. There are 16 residues in the CDR3. DNA of the CDR3: TGTGCCAGCAGTTCCCCCCTTACCCCCGGGTACAATGAGCAGTTCTTC. Its translation: CASSSPLTPGYNEQFF.

The rearrangement joins TRBV4-1 to TRBJ1-1; perhaps TRBD1 as D (5 bases). The V end was cut by 1 base, the J end by 4 bases, with 13 bases between. This CDR3 comprises 15 residues. CDR1 MGHRA and CDR2 YSYEKL come from the germline V gene. The CDR3 nucleotides are TGCGCCAGCAGCCAAGGCGGTGGGGGGGGCACTGAAGCTTTCTTT. It translates to CASSQGGGGGTEAFF.

This clonotype was picked up a small number of times. The J gene is TRBJ2-2, the V gene TRBV7-3; the D call may be TRBD1 or TRBD2 (5 bases each). Between the trimmed V and J ends, which lost 0 bases and 4 bases, there was a span of 6 bases. CDR3 length equals 14 residues. CDR1 and CDR2 from the germline V gene are SGHTA and FQGTGA. The CDR3 protein is CASSLTGTTGELFF. The CDR3 DNA reads TGTGCCAGCAGCTTAACAGGGACCACCGGGGAGCTGTTTTTT.

This clonotype was observed many times. The chain has TRBV12-3 or TRBV12-4 and TRBJ2-5, with 9 positions matching TRBD1. The J segment lost 1 base and the V segment lost 4 bases, leaving 4 bases of the junction unmatched. This CDR3 is 15 amino acids long. The CDR3 is CASSSMTGGQETQYF. In DNA, the CDR3 is TGTGCCAGCAGTTCTATGACAGGGGGCCAAGAGACCCAGTACTTC.

The chain combines TRBV5-6 with TRBJ2-7, with a weak D call TRBD1 (6 bases). The V gene lost 2 bases and the J gene lost 4 bases, with 7 bases spanning the gap. There are 12 residues in the CDR3. Looked up from germline, CDR1 is SGHDT and CDR2 is YYEEEE. This chain's CDR3 is CASSFGQYEQYF. CDR3 in DNA: TGTGCCAGCAGCTTCGGACAGTACGAGCAGTACTTC.

This clonotype was seen a handful of times. The chain is built from TRBV24-1 and TRBJ2-2; tentatively, D is TRBD1 (5 bases). Germline CDR1 is KGHDR and CDR2 is SFDVKD. Deletions cut 9 bases from V and 0 bases from J, with 13 bases between. The CDR3 consists of 15 residues. The CDR3 region is CATGQPGSNTGELFF. The DNA of the CDR3 is TGTGCCACCGGACAACCCGGGTCGAACACCGGGGAGCTGTTTTTT.

The chain recombines TRBV29-1 with TRBJ2-7; 15 bases map to TRBD2. This CDR3 is 15 amino acids long. Germline V CDR1 and CDR2: SQVTM, ANQGSEA. V lost 5 bases and J lost 4; bases outside the gene matches: 6. The CDR3: CSVQGGTSGGYEQYF. Written as DNA, the CDR3 is TGCAGCGTTCAAGGCGGGACTAGCGGGGGGTACGAGCAGTACTTC.

The chain links TRBV27 to TRBJ1-1; TRBD1 matches 7 bases. This CDR3 spans 12 amino acids. With V trimmed by 3 bases and J by 9 bases, 4 bases remained unmatched. Germline V gives CDR1 MNHEY, CDR2 SMNVEV (reference sequence). CDR3 sequence (DNA): TGTGCCAGCAGTTTTCCGGGACAGAAAGCTTTCTTT. This gives the protein CASSFPGQKAFF.

The V and J genes are TRBV6-4 and TRBJ1-4; D remains ambiguous. Trimming took off 0 bases at V and 0 bases at J, with 14 bases between the two ends. The germline CDR1 and CDR2 sequences are MRHNA and SNTAGT. The CDR3 contains 18 residues. CDR3 in amino acids: CASSDSGWGIATNEKLFF. CDR3 DNA sequence: TGTGCCAGCAGTGACTCGGGTTGGGGTATTGCAACTAATGAAAAACTGTTTTTT.

This clonotype was seen a handful of times. V usage is TRBV9 and J usage is TRBJ1-3; D unclear. Per the germline V gene, CDR1 is SGDLS and CDR2 is YYNGEE. The CDR3 extends over 16 amino acids. The germline V and J ends were trimmed by 4 bases and 3 bases, with 17 bases remaining between them. In DNA, the CDR3 is TGTGCCAGCAGCCCTGTTGGTTATCTGGGTGGAAACACCATATATTTT. The encoded protein is CASSPVGYLGGNTIYF.

CDR3 nucleotide sequence: TGCGCCAGCAGAGGGTCGGGTTGGGGTTACAATGAGCAGTTCTTC. This sequence encodes CASRGSGWGYNEQFF. The rearrangement joins TRBV5-1 to TRBJ2-1; D not certain. The CDR3 is 15 amino acids. Germline loops: CDR1 SGHRS, CDR2 YFSETQ. Trimming cost V 5 bases and J 4 bases, with 16 bases left between them.

The table lists this clonotype with many counts. CDR3 bases: TGTGCCAGCAGCGAGACTAGCGGGAGCTACAATGAGCAGTTCTTC. It translates to CASSETSGSYNEQFF. V and J are TRBV6-1 and TRBJ2-1, with 12 bases identical to TRBD2. Looked up from germline, CDR1 is MNHNS and CDR2 is SASEGT. J was trimmed by 3 bases and V by 6 bases; bases with no gene match: 3. The CDR3 spans 15 residues.

This clonotype showed up just a few times. The chain is built from TRBV28 and TRBJ2-7; D unresolved. Germline V gene lookup returns CDR1 MDHEN and CDR2 SYDVKM. This CDR3 has 13 amino acids. Trimming pared 3 bases from V and 3 bases from J, leaving 9 bases between. CDR3 sequence (DNA): TGTGCCAGCAGTTTGCGCGGCGGCTACGAGCAGTACTTC. Translation gives CASSLRGGYEQYF.

This clonotype came up a few times. The chain is built from TRBV20-1 and TRBJ2-1; 11 nucleotides match TRBD2. Germline lookup yields CDR1 DFQATT and CDR2 SNEGSKA (reference sequence). V shed 2 bases, J shed 4 bases, and the junction held 7 bases outside the gene matches. The CDR3 totals 16 residues. CDR3 loop: CSARPFSGGAYNEQFF. The CDR3 bases are TGCAGTGCTAGACCCTTTAGCGGGGGGGCTTACAATGAGCAGTTCTTC.

This clonotype was detected only a few times. The chain uses TRBV28 and TRBJ1-6; 9 positions match TRBD1. Germline trimming cut 5 bases from V and 7 bases from J; bases unmatched to any gene: 6. Germline assignment: CDR1 MDHEN and CDR2 SYDVKM. CDR3 length: 15 amino acids. The CDR3 loop is CASSLTGTGNSPLHF. In DNA, the CDR3 is TGTGCCAGCAGTCTCACGGGGACAGGGAATTCACCCCTCCACTTT.

The genes are TRBV29-1 and TRBJ1-2; 8 nucleotides agree with TRBD1. Looked up from germline, CDR1 is SQVTM and CDR2 is ANQGSEA. J gave up 1 base and V 6 bases, and 4 bases lay outside the gene matches. The CDR3 is made up of 13 amino acids. CDR3 nucleotides: TGCAGCGTCGCGGACAGGGATAACTATGGCTACACCTTC. Translation: CSVADRDNYGYTF.

This clonotype occurred a few times. The V and J genes are TRBV5-1 and TRBJ1-6; D is undetermined. The CDR3 runs 14 residues. Trimming cost V 0 bases and J 9 bases, with 10 bases left between them. CDR1 is SGHRS, CDR2 YFSETQ, per germline. CDR3 sequence: CASSLEGYSSPLHF. CDR3 nucleotides: TGCGCCAGCAGCTTGGAGGGATACAGTTCACCCCTCCACTTT. Full variable domain (outside the CDR3, taken from reference TRBV5-1 and TRBJ1-6): KAGVTQTPRYLIKTRGQQVTLSCSPISGHRSVSWYQQTPGQGLQFLFEYFSETQRNKGNFPGRFSGRQFSNSRSEMNVSTLELGDSALYLCASSLEGYSSPLHFGNGTRLTVT.

V and J are TRBV4-1 and TRBJ1-1, with D tentatively TRBD1 (6 bases). The germline V gene has CDR1 MGHRA and CDR2 YSYEKL. Trimming shortened V by 0 bases and J by 1 base, and 15 bases separated the two germline ends. There are 17 residues in the CDR3. The CDR3: CASSQEGGYGWNTEAFF. CDR3 in DNA: TGCGCCAGCAGCCAAGAGGGGGGCTACGGCTGGAACACTGAAGCTTTCTTT.

V usage is TRBV7-9 and J usage is TRBJ2-2, with 10 bases fitting TRBD2. After removal of 0 bases from V and 7 bases from J, the junction contained 2 bases not matched to a gene. The germline gives CDR1 SEHNR, CDR2 FQNEAQ (reference sequence). This CDR3 is built from 15 residues. The CDR3 protein is CASSLALAGVGELFF. For the CDR3, the DNA is TGTGCCAGCAGCTTAGCTCTAGCGGGAGTCGGGGAGCTGTTTTTT. The variable domain in full, completed from reference TRBV7-9 and TRBJ2-2, reads DTGVSQNPRHKITKRGQNVTFRCDPISEHNRLYWYRQTLGQGPEFLTYFQNEAQLEKSRLLSDRFSAERPKGSFSTLEIQRTEQGDSAMYLCASSLALAGVGELFFGEGSRLTVL.

This clonotype has just a few counts. V usage is TRBV11-2 and J usage is TRBJ1-1; D is ambiguous. The CDR3 runs 15 residues. CDR1 and CDR2 from the germline V gene are SGHAT and FQNNGV. The ends were cut back, 4 bases at V and 8 bases at J, with 20 bases in the middle. The DNA of the CDR3 is TGTGCCAGCAGCTACAAAAGAGGCCGGGAAAAGGAAGCTTTCTTT. Translated: CASSYKRGREKEAFF.

This clonotype was counted many times. This chain joins TRBV12-3 or TRBV12-4 and TRBJ2-1, with a weak D call TRBD2 (6 bases). The V and J ends lost 6 bases and 8 bases respectively, with 11 bases between them. This CDR3 comprises 12 residues. The CDR3 protein is CASSYGGDEQFF. The CDR3 coding sequence is TGTGCCAGCAGCTACGGCGGGGATGAGCAGTTCTTC.

This clonotype was counted between two and nine times. The chain joins TRBV7-2 to TRBJ2-1; D perhaps matches TRBD2 (5 bases). This CDR3 is built from 13 residues. Per germline, CDR1 SGHTA and CDR2 FQGNSA. V shed 6 bases and J shed 9 bases, with 15 bases lying between them. CDR3 bases: TGTGCCAGCAGGGATGCCGCTCGGGGTGAGCAGTTCTTC. As protein: CASRDAARGEQFF. Variable domain in full (rest from reference TRBV7-2 and TRBJ2-1): GAGVSQSPSNKVTEKGKDVELRCDPISGHTALYWYRQSLGQGLEFLIYFQGNSAPDKSGLPSDRFSAERTGGSVSTLTIQRTQQEDSAVYLCASRDAARGEQFFGPGTRLTVL.

There are a few counts of this clonotype. This CDR3 is CASSYGGQGPAGELFF. CDR3 bases: TGTGCCAGCAGTTATGGGGGACAGGGGCCAGCTGGGGAGCTGTTTTTT. The chain links TRBV12-3 or TRBV12-4 to TRBJ2-2; 10 bases agree with TRBD1. This CDR3 region has 16 residues. V lost 4 bases, J lost 8 bases, and 10 bases stayed unmatched.

This clonotype showed up many times. The V gene is TRBV12-3 or TRBV12-4, the J gene TRBJ2-1; no clear D gene. There are 12 residues in the CDR3. V gave up 3 bases and J gave up 10 bases, with 10 bases separating them. The CDR3 is CASSFSPEEQFF. The CDR3 DNA is TGTGCCAGCAGTTTTTCCCCAGAAGAGCAGTTCTTC.

This chain uses TRBV30 with TRBJ2-5; no definite D call. This CDR3 is 14 amino acids long. Looked up from germline, CDR1 is GTSNPN and CDR2 is SVGIG (reference sequence). The V end was cut by 0 bases, the J end by 2 bases, with 10 bases between. DNA for the CDR3: TGTGCCTGGAGTGTATGGGGATATCAAGAGACCCAGTACTTC. It yields the protein CAWSVWGYQETQYF.

This clonotype was seen a few times. The V call is TRBV7-3, the J call TRBJ2-2; 7 bases match TRBD1. From germline, CDR1 is SGHTA and CDR2 FQGTGA. The V and J ends lost 9 bases and 3 bases, in that order; junction bases with no gene match: 4. The CDR3 is 13 amino acids. In DNA, the CDR3 is TGTGCCAGTTGGGACAGCCACACCGGGGAGCTGTTTTTT. Protein: CASWDSHTGELFF. Combining the CDR3 with reference TRBV7-3 and TRBJ2-2 gives the whole variable domain GAGVSQTPSNKVTEKGKYVELRCDPISGHTALYWYRQSLGQGPEFLIYFQGTGAADDSGLPNDRFFAVRPEGSVSTLKIQRTERGDSAVYLCASWDSHTGELFFGEGSRLTVL.

This clonotype was seen only a few times. This chain connects TRBV10-3 to TRBJ2-7; D possibly corresponds to TRBD2 (5 bases). The length of the CDR3 is 14 residues. V was clipped by 0 bases and J by 0 bases, with 6 bases between them. The V gene's germline CDR1 is ENHRY and CDR2 SYGVKD. Here the CDR3 reads CAISESEGSYEQYF. CDR3 nucleotides: TGTGCCATCAGTGAGTCCGAGGGCTCCTACGAGCAGTACTTC.

This chain uses TRBV20-1 with TRBJ2-1; 10 bases agree with TRBD1. With 4 bases clipped from V and 3 bases from J, the junction kept 6 bases outside the gene matches. Germline CDR1 DFQATT, CDR2 SNEGSKA (reference sequence). The CDR3 is made up of 15 amino acids. The CDR3 DNA is TGCAGTGCTACAAACCGGGACAGGGGCTACAATGAGCAGTTCTTC. Encoded protein: CSATNRDRGYNEQFF.

This clonotype was detected ten times or more. This chain uses TRBV15 with TRBJ2-7; 8 bases agree with TRBD2. Germline assignment: CDR1 LNHNV and CDR2 YYDKDF (reference sequence). The CDR3 runs 15 residues. V lost 0 bases and J lost 3; bases outside the gene matches: 4. The CDR3 DNA follows: TGTGCCACCAGCAGAGATCCAGCGGGAGACTACGAGCAGTACTTC. It translates to CATSRDPAGDYEQYF. Complete variable domain (other parts from reference TRBV15 and TRBJ2-7): DAMVIQNPRYQVTQFGKPVTLSCSQTLNHNVMYWYQQKSSQAPKLLFHYYDKDFNNEADTPDNFQSRRPNTSFCFLDIRSPGLGDTAMYLCATSRDPAGDYEQYFGPGTRLTVT.